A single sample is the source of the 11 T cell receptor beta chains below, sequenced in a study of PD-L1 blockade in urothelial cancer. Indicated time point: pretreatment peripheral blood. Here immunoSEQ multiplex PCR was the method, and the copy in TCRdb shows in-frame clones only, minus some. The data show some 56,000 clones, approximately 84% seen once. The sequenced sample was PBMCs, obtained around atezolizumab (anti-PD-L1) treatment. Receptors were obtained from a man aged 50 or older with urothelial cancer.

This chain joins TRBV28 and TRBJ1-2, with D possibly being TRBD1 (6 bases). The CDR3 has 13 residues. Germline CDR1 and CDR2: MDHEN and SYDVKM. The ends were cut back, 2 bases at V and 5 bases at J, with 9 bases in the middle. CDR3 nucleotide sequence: TGTGCCAGCAGTTTACGGGACAAGTATGGCTACACCTTC. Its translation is CASSLRDKYGYTF.

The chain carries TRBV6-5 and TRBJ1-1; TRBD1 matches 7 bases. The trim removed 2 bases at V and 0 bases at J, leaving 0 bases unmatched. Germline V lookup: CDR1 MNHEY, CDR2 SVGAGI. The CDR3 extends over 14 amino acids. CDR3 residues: CASSYGTVNTEAFF. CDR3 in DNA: TGTGCCAGCAGTTACGGGACAGTGAACACTGAAGCTTTCTTT.

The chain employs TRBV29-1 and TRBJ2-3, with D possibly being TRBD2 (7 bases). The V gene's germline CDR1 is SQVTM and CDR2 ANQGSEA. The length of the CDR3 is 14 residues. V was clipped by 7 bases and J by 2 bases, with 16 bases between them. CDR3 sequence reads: CSERGGGHTDTQYF. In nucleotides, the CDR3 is TGCAGCGAGAGAGGGGGGGGGCACACAGATACGCAGTATTTT.

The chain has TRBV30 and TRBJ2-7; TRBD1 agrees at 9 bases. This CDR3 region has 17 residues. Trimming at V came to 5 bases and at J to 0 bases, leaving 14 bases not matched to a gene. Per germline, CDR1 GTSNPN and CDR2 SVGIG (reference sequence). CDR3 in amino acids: CAWDTGTGRPSSYEQYF. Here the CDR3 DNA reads TGTGCCTGGGATACCGGGACAGGGCGTCCCAGCTCCTACGAGCAGTACTTC.

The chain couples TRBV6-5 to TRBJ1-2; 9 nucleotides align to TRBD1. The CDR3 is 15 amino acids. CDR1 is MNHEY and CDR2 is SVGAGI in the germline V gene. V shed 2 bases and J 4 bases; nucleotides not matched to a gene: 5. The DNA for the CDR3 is TGTGCCAGCAGTTACAGGGGACAGGGAAGCTATGGCTACACCTTC. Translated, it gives CASSYRGQGSYGYTF.

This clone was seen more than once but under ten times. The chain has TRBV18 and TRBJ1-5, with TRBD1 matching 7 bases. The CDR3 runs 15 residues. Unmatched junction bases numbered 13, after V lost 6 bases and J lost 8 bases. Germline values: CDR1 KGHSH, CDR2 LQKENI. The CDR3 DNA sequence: TGTGCCAGCTCTCAACGGACAGGAAGTTTAGAGCCCCAGCATTTT. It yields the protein CASSQRTGSLEPQHF.

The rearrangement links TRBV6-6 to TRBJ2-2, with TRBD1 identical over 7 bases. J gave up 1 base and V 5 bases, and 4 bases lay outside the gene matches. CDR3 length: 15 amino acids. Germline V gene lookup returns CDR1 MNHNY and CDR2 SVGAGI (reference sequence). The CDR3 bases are TGTGCCAGCAGTCCGGGACAGCTGAACACCGGGGAGCTGTTTTTT. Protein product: CASSPGQLNTGELFF.

The CDR3 DNA sequence: TGTGCCAGCAGCTTAATCACGGGGGGGCTGACCGGGGAGCTGTTTTTT. Translated, it gives CASSLITGGLTGELFF. The V gene is TRBV7-2, the J gene TRBJ2-2; TRBD2 agrees at 8 bases. Germline CDR1 and CDR2: SGHTA and FQGNSA. This CDR3 has 16 amino acids. With 2 bases clipped from V and 5 bases from J, the junction kept 7 bases outside the gene matches.

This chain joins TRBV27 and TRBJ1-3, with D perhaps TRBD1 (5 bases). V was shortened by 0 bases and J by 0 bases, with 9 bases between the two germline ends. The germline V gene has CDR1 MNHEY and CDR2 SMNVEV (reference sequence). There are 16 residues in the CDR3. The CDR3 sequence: CASSLSGPSSGNTIYF. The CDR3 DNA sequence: TGTGCCAGCAGTTTATCGGGGCCGAGCTCTGGAAACACCATATATTTT.

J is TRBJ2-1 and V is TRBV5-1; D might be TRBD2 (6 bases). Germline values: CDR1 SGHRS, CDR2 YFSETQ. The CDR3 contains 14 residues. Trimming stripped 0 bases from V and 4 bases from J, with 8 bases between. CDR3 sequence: CASSLGTIYNEQFF. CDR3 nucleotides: TGCGCCAGCAGCTTGGGGACTATTTACAATGAGCAGTTCTTC.

The CDR3 sequence is CASSPGQGSAGNTIYF. In DNA form, the CDR3 reads TGTGCCAGCAGCCCGGGACAGGGTTCGGCTGGAAACACCATATATTTT. The chain carries TRBV2 and TRBJ1-3; 9 nucleotides agree with TRBD1. Germline CDR1 is SNHLY and CDR2 is FYNNEI. V lost 6 bases, J lost 2 bases, and 8 bases stayed unmatched. CDR3 length: 16 amino acids. The entire variable domain, with the rest obtained from reference TRBV2 and TRBJ1-3, is as follows: EPEVTQTPSHQVTQMGQEVILRCVPISNHLYFYWYRQILGQKVEFLVSFYNNEISEKSEIFDDQFSVERPDGSNFTLKIRSTKLEDSAMYFCASSPGQGSAGNTIYFGEGSWLTVV.